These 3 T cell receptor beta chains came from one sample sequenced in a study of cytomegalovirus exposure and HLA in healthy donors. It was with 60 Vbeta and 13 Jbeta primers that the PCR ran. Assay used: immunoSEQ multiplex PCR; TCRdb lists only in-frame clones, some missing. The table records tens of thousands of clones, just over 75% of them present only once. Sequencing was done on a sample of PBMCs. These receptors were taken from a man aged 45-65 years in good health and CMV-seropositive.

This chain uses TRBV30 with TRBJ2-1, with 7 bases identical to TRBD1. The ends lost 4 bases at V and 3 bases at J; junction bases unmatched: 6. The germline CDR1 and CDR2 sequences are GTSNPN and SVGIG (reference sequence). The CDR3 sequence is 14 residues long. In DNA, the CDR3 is TGTGCCTGGACCGGGACAGAAAACTACAATGAGCAGTTCTTC. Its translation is CAWTGTENYNEQFF.

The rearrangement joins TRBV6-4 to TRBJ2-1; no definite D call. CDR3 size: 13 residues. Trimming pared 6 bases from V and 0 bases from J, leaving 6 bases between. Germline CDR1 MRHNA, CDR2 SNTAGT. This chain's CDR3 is CASSPSSYNEQFF. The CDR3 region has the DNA TGTGCCAGCAGCCCCAGCTCCTACAATGAGCAGTTCTTC.

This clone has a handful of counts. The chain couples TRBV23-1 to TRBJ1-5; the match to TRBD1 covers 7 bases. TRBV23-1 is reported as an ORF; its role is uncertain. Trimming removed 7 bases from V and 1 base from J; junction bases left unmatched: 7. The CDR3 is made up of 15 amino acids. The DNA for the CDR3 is TGCGCCAGCAACCCGGGACAGAAAAGCAATCAGCCCCAGCATTTT. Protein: CASNPGQKSNQPQHF.